This TCR beta chain was sequenced in a study of vaccination and CD4 T cells after COVID-19. In the study overall: Overlapping spike pools from SARS-CoV-2 and HCoV-NL63, HCoV-OC43 and HCoV-229E served as culture stimuli. Study findings and constraints: Only relatively few convalescent patients were studied, and early post-infection timepoints were not analyzed.

For this clonotype: The antigen remains undetermined.

Treatment noted: approximately 9-day PBMC culture with coronavirus spike peptide pools or control peptides (ViraFEST assay). PBMCs were cultured at fewer than 2.5 million per well with roughly 10 IU/ml IL-2 and about 10 ug/ml peptide pools. Germline V lookup: CDR1 SGHVS, CDR2 FQNEAQ. Trimming removed 5 bases from V and 0 bases from J; junction bases left unmatched: 16. This CDR3 region has 20 residues. The Oncomine TCR Beta short-read assay sequenced DNA from cultured CD4+ T cells. MiXCR, run by TCRdb on the PCR reads, gives a single entry per CDR3 protein. The profile shows more than 8,000 distinct CDR3 sequences, 28% of them singletons.

The sequences come from CD4+ T cells from blood, cultured in vitro, collected after SARS-CoV-2 vaccination. The chain employs TRBV7-8 and TRBJ1-3; 10 bases map to TRBD1. The sequence was collected from a human donor who had recovered from COVID-19. CDR3 sequence: CASSVDRGRRQNFSGNTIYF. In DNA form, the CDR3 reads TGTGCCAGCAGCGTCGACAGGGGGCGGCGGCAAAACTTCTCTGGAAACACCATATATTTT.